The 10 T cell receptor beta chains reported below all come from one sample, sequenced in a study of monozygotic twins with inflammatory bowel disease. TCRdb processed the 5' RACE reads again and assigns one entry to each CDR3 protein, with no DNA. The listing records 150,000 to 200,000 distinct CDR3 sequences. Sequenced sample: blood. These receptors all stem from a human donor with ulcerative colitis or Crohn's disease, or a healthy co-twin of an affected twin (not recorded which).

This rearrangement joins TRBV12-3 or TRBV12-4 to TRBJ2-3; TCRdb names TRBD1, which stays unverified in the absence of DNA. The CDR3 is made up of 18 amino acids. This chain's CDR3 is CASSFWAQGANLTDTQYF.

The gene calls are TRBV5-6 and TRBJ2-7. This CDR3 region has 11 residues. In germline, CDR1 is SGHDT, CDR2 YYEEEE. Here the CDR3 reads CASSFEGEQYF.

The CDR3 region is CASTHQSAGYTF. This sequence joins TRBV19 and TRBJ1-2. This CDR3 region has 12 residues. Germline assignment: CDR1 LNHDA and CDR2 SQIVND (reference sequence). Drawing the rest from reference TRBV19 and TRBJ1-2, the complete variable domain is DGGITQSPKYLFRKEGQNVTLSCEQNLNHDAMYWYRQDPGQGLRLIYYSQIVNDFQKGDIAEGYSVSREKKESFPLTVTSAQKNPTAFYLCASTHQSAGYTFGSGTRLTVV.

This chain uses TRBV4-1 with TRBJ1-3. Germline CDR1 reads MGHRA; CDR2 reads YSYEKL. The CDR3 consists of 14 residues. The chain's CDR3 is CDSSQETAGNTIYF.

The chain has TRBV7-2 and TRBJ1-2; as DNA is missing, the TRBD1 call by TCRdb cannot be tested. Germline CDR1 SGHTA, CDR2 FQGNSA. This CDR3 is 20 amino acids long. CDR3 loop: CASSLASGRTGDGFAGGYTF.

This sequence joins TRBV3-1 and TRBJ1-1. Per germline, CDR1 LGHDT and CDR2 YNNKEL (reference sequence). The CDR3 is 12 amino acids. CDR3 amino acids: CASSQGTAEAFF. The complete variable domain, with remaining parts taken from reference TRBV3-1 and TRBJ1-1, reads DTAVSQTPKYLVTQMGNDKSIKCEQNLGHDTMYWYKQDSKKFLKIMFSYNNKELIINETVPNRFSPKSPDKAHLNLHINSLELGDSAVYFCASSQGTAEAFFGQGTRLTVV.

The V gene is TRBV28, the J gene TRBJ2-5; TCRdb returns TRBD1, unconfirmable since there is no DNA. The CDR3 is made up of 15 amino acids. CDR1 and CDR2 from the germline V gene are MDHEN and SYDVKM. CDR3 loop: CASSFRTGTQETQYF.

The genes are TRBV12-3 or TRBV12-4 and TRBJ2-1; TCRdb picks TRBD2, but there is no DNA to check that call. The CDR3 totals 13 residues. The CDR3 protein is CASSLGAEGLGFF.

The chain links TRBV5-1 to TRBJ2-1. Germline loops: CDR1 SGHRS, CDR2 YFSETQ. This CDR3 comprises 13 residues. This CDR3 reads CASKLTSYNEQFF.

CDR3 residues: CASSPWKGNSYEQYF. The genes are TRBV6-1 and TRBJ2-7; without DNA, the TCRdb call of TRBD1 cannot be checked. CDR1 and CDR2 from the germline V gene are MNHNS and SASEGT. The CDR3 extends over 15 amino acids.